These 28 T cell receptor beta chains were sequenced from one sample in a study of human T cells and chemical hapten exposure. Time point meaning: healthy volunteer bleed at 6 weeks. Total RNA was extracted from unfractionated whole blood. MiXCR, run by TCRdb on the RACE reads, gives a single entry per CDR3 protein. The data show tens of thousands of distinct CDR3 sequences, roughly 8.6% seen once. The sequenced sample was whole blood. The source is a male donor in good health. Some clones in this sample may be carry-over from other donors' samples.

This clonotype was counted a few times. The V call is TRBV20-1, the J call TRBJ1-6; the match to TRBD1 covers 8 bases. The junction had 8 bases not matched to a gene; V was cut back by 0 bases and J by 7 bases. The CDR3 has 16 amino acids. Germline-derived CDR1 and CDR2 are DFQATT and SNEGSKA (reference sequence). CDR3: CSARDAGGAPNSPLHF. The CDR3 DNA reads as TGCAGTGCTAGAGATGCAGGGGGCGCCCCGAATTCACCCCTCCACTTT.

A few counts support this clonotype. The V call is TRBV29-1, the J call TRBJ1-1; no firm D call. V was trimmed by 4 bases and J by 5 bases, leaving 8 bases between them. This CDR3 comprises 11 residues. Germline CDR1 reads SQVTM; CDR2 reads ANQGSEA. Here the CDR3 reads CSVVVGTEAFF. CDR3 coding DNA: TGCAGCGTTGTAGTGGGAACTGAAGCTTTCTTT. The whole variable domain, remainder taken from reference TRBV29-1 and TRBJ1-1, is SAVISQKPSRDICQRGTSLTIQCQVDSQVTMMFWYRQQPGQSLTLIATANQGSEATYESGFVIDKFPISRPNLTFSTLTVSNMSPEDSSIYLCSVVVGTEAFFGQGTRLTVV.

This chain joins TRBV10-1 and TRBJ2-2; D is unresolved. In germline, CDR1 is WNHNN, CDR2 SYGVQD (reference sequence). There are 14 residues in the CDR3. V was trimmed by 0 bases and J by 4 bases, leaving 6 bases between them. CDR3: CASSESAFTGELFF. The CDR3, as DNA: TGCGCCAGCAGTGAGTCAGCCTTCACCGGGGAGCTGTTTTTT.

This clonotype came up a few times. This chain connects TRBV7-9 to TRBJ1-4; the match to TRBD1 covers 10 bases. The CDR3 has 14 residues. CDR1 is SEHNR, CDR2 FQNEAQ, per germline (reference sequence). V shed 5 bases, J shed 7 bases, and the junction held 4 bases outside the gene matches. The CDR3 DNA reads TGTGCCAGCAGCCCCCGACAGGGGGCTGAAAAACTGTTTTTT. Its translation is CASSPRQGAEKLFF.

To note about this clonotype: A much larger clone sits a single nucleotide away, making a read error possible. The CDR3 region has the DNA TGTGCCAGCAGTGATTCCCCAATAACAGCGTCGCCGAACATTGAAGCTTTCTTT. Its translation is CASSDSPITASPNIEAFF. The chain couples TRBV25-1 to TRBJ1-1; no clear D gene. The CDR3 is 18 amino acids. In germline, CDR1 is MGHDK, CDR2 SYGVNS.

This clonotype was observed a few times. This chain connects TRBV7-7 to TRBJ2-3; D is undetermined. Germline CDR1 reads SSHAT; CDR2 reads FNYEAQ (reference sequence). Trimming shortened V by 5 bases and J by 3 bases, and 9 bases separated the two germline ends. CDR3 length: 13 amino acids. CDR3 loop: CASSLDRTDTQYF. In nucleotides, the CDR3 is TGTGCCAGCAGCCTTGATAGGACAGATACGCAGTATTTT.

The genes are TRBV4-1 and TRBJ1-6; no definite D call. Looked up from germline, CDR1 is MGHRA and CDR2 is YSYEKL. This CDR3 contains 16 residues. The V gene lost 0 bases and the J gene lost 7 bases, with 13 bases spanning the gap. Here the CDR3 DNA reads TGCGCCAGCAGCCAAGATGGACCGGGCTCCAATTCACCCCTCCACTTT. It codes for CASSQDGPGSNSPLHF.

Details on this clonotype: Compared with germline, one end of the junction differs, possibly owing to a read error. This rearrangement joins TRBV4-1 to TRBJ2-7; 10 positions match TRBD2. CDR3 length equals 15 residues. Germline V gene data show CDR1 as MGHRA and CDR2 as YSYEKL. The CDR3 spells CASSPTSGITYEQNF. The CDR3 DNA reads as TGCGCCAGCAGCCCCACTAGCGGGATTACCTACGAGCAGAACTTC.

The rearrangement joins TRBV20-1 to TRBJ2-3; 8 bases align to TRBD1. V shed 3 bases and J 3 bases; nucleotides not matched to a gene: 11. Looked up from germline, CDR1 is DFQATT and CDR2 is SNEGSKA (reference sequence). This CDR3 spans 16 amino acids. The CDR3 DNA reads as TGCAGTGCTAGTTCCCCCCAGGGGGCGCAGACAGATACGCAGTATTTT. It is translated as CSASSPQGAQTDTQYF.

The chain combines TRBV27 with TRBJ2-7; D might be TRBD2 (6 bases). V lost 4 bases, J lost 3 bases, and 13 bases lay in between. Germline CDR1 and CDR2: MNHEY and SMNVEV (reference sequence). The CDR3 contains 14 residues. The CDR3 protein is CASSWRGGDYEQYF. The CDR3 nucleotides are TGTGCCAGCAGTTGGAGAGGCGGGGACTACGAGCAGTACTTC.

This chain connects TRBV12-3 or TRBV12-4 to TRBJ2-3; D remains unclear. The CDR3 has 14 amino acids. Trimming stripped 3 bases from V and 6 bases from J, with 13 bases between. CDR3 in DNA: TGTGCCAGCAGTTTCGGCAGGCAAGGGGATACGCAGTATTTT. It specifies CASSFGRQGDTQYF.

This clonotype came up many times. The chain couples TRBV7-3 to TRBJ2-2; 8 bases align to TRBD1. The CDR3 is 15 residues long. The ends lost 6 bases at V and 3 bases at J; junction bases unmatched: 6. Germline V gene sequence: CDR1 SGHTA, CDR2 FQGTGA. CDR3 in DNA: TGTGCCAGCAGTTGGGACAGGACTTACACCGGGGAGCTGTTTTTT. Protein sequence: CASSWDRTYTGELFF.

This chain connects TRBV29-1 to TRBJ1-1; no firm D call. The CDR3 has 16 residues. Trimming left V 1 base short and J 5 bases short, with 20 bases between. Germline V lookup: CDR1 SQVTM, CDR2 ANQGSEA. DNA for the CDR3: TGCAGCGTTGAAGGCCGACTAACATCCGTGAGTACTGAAGCTTTCTTT. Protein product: CSVEGRLTSVSTEAFF.

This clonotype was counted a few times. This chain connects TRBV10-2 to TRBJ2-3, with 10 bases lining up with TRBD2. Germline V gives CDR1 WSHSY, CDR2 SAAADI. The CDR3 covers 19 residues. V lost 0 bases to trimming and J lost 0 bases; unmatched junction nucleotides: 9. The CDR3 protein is CASSESSGGMTTSTDTQYF. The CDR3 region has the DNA TGCGCCAGCAGTGAGTCTAGCGGGGGGATGACTACTAGCACAGATACGCAGTATTTT.

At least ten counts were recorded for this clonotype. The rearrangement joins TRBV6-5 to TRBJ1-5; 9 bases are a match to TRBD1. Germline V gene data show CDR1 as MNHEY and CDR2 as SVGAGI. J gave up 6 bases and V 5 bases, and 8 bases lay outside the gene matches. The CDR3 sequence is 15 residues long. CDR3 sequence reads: CASSPGTGISQPQHF. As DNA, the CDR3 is TGTGCCAGCAGTCCCGGGACAGGGATAAGTCAGCCCCAGCATTTT.

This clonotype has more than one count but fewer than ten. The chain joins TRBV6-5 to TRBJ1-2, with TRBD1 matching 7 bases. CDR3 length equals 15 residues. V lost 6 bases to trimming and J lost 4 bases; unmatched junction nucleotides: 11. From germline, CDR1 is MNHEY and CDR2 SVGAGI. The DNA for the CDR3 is TGTGCCAGCAGCCAGCGGGGGACAGCGATCTATGGCTACACCTTC. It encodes CASSQRGTAIYGYTF.

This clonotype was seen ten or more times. DNA for the CDR3: TGCAGTGCTAGAGATCTCAGGGAAGAAAGCTCACCCCTCCACTTT. This gives the protein CSARDLREESSPLHF. The J gene is TRBJ1-6, the V gene TRBV20-1; maybe TRBD1 (5 bases). The CDR3 totals 15 residues. The ends were cut back, 0 bases at V and 10 bases at J, with 16 bases in the middle. The germline gives CDR1 DFQATT, CDR2 SNEGSKA (reference sequence).

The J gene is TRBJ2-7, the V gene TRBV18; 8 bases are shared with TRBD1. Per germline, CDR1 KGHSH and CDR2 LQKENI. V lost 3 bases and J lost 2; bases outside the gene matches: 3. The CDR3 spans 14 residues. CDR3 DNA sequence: TGTGCCAGCTCACCGGGACAGGTTACCTACGAGCAGTACTTC. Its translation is CASSPGQVTYEQYF.

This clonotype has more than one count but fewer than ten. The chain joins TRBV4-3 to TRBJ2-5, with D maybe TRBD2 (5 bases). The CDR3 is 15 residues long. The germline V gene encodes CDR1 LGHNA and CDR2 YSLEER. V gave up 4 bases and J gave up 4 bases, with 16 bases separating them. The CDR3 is CASSPDFTLPETQYF. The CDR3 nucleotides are TGCGCCAGCAGCCCGGACTTCACTCTCCCAGAGACCCAGTACTTC.

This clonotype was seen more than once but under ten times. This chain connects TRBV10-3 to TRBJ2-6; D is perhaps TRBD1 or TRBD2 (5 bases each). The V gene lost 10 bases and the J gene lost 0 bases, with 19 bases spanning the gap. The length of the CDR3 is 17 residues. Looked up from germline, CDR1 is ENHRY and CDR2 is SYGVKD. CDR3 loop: CATLEGLLFSGANVLTF. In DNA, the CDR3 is TGTGCCACTCTCGAGGGGCTCCTTTTCTCTGGGGCCAACGTCCTGACTTTC.

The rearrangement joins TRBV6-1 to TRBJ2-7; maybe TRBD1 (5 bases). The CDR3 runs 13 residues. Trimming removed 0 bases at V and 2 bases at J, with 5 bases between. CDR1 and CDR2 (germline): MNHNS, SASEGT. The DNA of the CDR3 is TGTGCCAGCAGTGAAGCCAGGGCCTACGAGCAGTACTTC. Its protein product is CASSEARAYEQYF.

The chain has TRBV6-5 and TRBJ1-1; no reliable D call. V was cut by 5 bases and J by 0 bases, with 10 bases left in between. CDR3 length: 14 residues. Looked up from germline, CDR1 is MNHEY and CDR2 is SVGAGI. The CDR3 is CASSKGPMNTEAFF. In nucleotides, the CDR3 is TGTGCCAGCAGTAAGGGCCCAATGAACACTGAAGCTTTCTTT.

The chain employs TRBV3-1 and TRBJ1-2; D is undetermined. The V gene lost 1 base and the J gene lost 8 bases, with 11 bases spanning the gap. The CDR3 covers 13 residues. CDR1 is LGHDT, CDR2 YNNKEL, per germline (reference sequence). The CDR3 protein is CASSQGLEGGYTF. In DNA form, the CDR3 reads TGTGCCAGCAGCCAAGGATTGGAGGGCGGCTACACCTTC.

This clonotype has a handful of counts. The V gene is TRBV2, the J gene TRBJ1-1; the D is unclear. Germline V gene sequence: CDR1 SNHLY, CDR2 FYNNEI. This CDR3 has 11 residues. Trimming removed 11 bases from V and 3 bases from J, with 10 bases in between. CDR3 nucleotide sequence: TGTGCCCTAAGGGAGTACACTGAAGCTTTCTTT. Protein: CALREYTEAFF.

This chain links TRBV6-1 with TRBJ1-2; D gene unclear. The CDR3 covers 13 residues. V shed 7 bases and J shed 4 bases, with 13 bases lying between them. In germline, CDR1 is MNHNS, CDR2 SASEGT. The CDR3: CASTPIGPYGYTF. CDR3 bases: TGTGCCAGCACCCCCATCGGACCCTATGGCTACACCTTC.

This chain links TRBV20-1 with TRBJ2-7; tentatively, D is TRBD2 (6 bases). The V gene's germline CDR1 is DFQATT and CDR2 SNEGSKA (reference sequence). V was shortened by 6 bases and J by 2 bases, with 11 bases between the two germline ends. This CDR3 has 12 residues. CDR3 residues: CSAPRTTYEQYF. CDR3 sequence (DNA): TGCAGTGCCCCTCGGACTACCTACGAGCAGTACTTC.

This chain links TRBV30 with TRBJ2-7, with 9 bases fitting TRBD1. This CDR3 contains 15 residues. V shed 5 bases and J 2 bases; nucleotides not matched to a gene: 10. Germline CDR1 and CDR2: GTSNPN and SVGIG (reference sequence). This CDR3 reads CAWESQGARTYEQYF. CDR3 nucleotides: TGTGCCTGGGAATCACAGGGGGCGCGTACCTACGAGCAGTACTTC.

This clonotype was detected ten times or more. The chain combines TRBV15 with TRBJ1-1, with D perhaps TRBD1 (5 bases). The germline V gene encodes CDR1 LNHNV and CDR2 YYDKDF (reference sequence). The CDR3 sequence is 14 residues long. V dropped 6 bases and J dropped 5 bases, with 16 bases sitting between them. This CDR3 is CATSFGGARTEAFF. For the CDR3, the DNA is TGTGCCACCAGTTTTGGAGGGGCGCGAACTGAAGCTTTCTTT.